These T cell receptor beta chains were read from a single sample in a study of blood T cell repertoires in COVID-19. Profiled with immunoSEQ multiplex PCR; TCRdb holds only in-frame clones, not every one. The sample yields over 200,000 clones, almost 90% seen once. What was sequenced was PBMCs or T cells enriched from blood (not recorded which). Receptors were obtained from a man under 40 who had been exposed to COVID-19. The CDR3 runs from the conserved cysteine through the conserved F or W. The D gene is left open where the match is weak. Rows give clone size only sometimes, using once, few, many, or a class for an expanded clone.

16,-,TRBJ2-1,TRBD2,TRBV9,TGTGCCAGCAGCGTAGGTGGACTAGCGGGGTCCAATGAGCAGTTCTTC,CASSVGGLAGSNEQFF
14,-,TRBJ2-7,TRBD1,TRBV11-2,TGTGCCAGCAGCTTTCGCAGGGGGAATAACGAGCAGTACTTC,CASSFRRGNNEQYF
14,-,TRBJ2-2,-,TRBV7-6,TGTGCCAGCAGCACCGTAGCGAACACCGGGGAGCTGTTTTTT,CASSTVANTGELFF
16,-,TRBJ1-6,TRBD1,TRBV9,TGTGCCAGCAGCGAAGGACAGGGCCTCATGGGGTCACCCCTCCACTTT,CASSEGQGLMGSPLHF
14,-,TRBJ2-1,TRBD2,TRBV5-1,TGCGCCAGCAGCTGGACTAGCGGAAGCAATGAGCAGTTCTTC,CASSWTSGSNEQFF
14,-,TRBJ2-3,TRBD1,TRBV6-2/TRBV6-3,TGTGCCAGCAGTTCCGGGACAGCTACAGATACGCAGTATTTT,CASSSGTATDTQYF
14,-,TRBJ2-3,-,TRBV7-3,TGTGCCAGCAGCTCCTTGTCCAGCACAGATACGCAGTATTTT,CASSSLSSTDTQYF
14,-,TRBJ2-3,TRBD2,TRBV29-1,TGCAGCGGAGCGCTAGCGGGGGCCACAGATACGCAGTATTTT,CSGALAGATDTQYF
14,-,TRBJ1-1,-,TRBV5-4,TGTGCCAGCAGGACACGGGGGATGAACACTGAAGCTTTCTTT,CASRTRGMNTEAFF
17,-,TRBJ1-6,-,TRBV7-2,TGTGCCAGCAGCCTCGTCACTCGGGGCTCCTATAATTCACCCCTCCACTTT,CASSLVTRGSYNSPLHF
13,-,TRBJ2-1,-,TRBV2,TGTGCCAGCAGGAGGGGGAACAACAATGAGCAGTTCTTC,CASRRGNNNEQFF
15,-,TRBJ1-1,-,TRBV21-1,TGTGCCAGCCCCAAAGCGACAGCCTCGGACACTGAAGCTTTCTTT,CASPKATASDTEAFF
17,-,TRBJ2-5,TRBD1,TRBV7-9,TGTGCCAGCAGCCCCCTCGGGACAGGGGACCTTAAAGAGACCCAGTACTTC,CASSPLGTGDLKETQYF
16,-,TRBJ2-1,TRBD2,TRBV19,TGTGCCAGTAGTATATTCGGGACTAGCGCAGACAATGAGCAGTTCTTC,CASSIFGTSADNEQFF
13,once,TRBJ1-1,-,TRBV21-1,TGTGCCAGCAGCAAAGTAACGGAGACTGAAGCTTTCTTT,CASSKVTETEAFF
14,-,TRBJ1-1,-,TRBV5-5,TGTGCCAGCAGCCTGGTTGGGGCGGGGACTGAAGCTTTCTTT,CASSLVGAGTEAFF
14,-,TRBJ2-7,TRBD1,TRBV7-8,TGTGCCAGCAGCTTATCAGGGACAGGGCCCGAGCAGTACTTC,CASSLSGTGPEQYF
13,-,TRBJ2-1,-,TRBV5-4,TGTGCCAGCAGCCCCTTGTCCGGCAATGAGCAGTTCTTC,CASSPLSGNEQFF
15,-,TRBJ1-2,-,TRBV5-6,TGTGCCAGCAGCTTGGTTGTGGGCTGGGAGAATGGCTACACCTTC,CASSLVVGWENGYTF
14,-,TRBJ2-5,-,TRBV29-1,TGCAGCGTCGTGAGGCGGGGAAAAGGAGAGACCCAGTACTTC,CSVVRRGKGETQYF